This T cell receptor (beta chain) is from a study of beta chain features in type 1 diabetes. Overall study context: No age, gender or cell yield differences were seen between patients and healthy donors. Taken together, all samples contributed 90 million to 140 million examined sorted cells.

Study-wide findings and caveats: For Type 1 diabetes patients, all four CD4+ subsets carried TCRB CDR3s that were moderately but significantly shorter.

Reverse transcription of all isolated RNA meant that expressed TCRB transcripts were sequenced. This table comes from immunoSEQ multiplex PCR, and its TCRdb copy is limited to in-frame clones, with some not included. The sample holds more than 100,000 clones, approximately 30% seen once. Details on this clone: Antigen: not known.

Sequencing was done on a sample of central memory CD4+ T cells from blood. The sequence came from a woman between 18 and 29 years old with type 1 diabetes.

CDR3: CASSLLTGSSYNEQFF. Here the CDR3 DNA reads TGTGCCAGCAGCTTATTGACTGGAAGCTCCTACAATGAGCAGTTCTTC. The chain carries TRBV11-2 and TRBJ2-1; D is uncertain. The germline CDR1 and CDR2 sequences are SGHAT and FQNNGV. This CDR3 is 16 amino acids long. Trimming took 2 bases from V and 0 from J, leaving 11 bases between them.